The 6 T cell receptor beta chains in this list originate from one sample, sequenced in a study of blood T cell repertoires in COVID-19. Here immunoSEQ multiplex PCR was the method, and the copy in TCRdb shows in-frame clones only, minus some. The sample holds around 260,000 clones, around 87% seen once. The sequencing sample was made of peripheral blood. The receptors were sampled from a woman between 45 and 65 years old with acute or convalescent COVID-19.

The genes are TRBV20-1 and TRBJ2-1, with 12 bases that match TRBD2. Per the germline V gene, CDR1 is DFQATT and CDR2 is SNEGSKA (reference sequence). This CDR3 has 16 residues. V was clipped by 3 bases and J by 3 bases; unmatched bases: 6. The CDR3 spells CSASETSGSFYNEQFF. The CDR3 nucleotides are TGCAGTGCTAGTGAGACTAGCGGGAGTTTCTACAATGAGCAGTTCTTC.

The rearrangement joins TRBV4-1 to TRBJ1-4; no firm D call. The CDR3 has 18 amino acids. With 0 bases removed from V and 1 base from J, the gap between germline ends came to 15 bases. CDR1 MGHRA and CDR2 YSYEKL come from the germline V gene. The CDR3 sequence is CASSQELGKGGTNEKLFF. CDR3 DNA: TGCGCCAGCAGCCAAGAGCTCGGGAAGGGAGGAACTAATGAAAAACTGTTTTTT.

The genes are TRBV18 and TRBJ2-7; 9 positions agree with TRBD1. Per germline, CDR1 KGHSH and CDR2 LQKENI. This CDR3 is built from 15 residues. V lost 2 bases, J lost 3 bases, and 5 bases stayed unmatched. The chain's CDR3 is CASSPGDREIYEQYF. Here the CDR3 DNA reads TGTGCCAGCTCACCAGGGGACAGGGAGATCTACGAGCAGTACTTC.

The CDR3 is CASSTRGRNPYNEQFF. The CDR3 bases are TGTGCCAGCAGCACACGCGGGAGGAACCCCTACAATGAGCAGTTCTTC. This chain uses TRBV27 with TRBJ2-1, with 8 bases aligning to TRBD2. From germline, CDR1 is MNHEY and CDR2 SMNVEV (reference sequence). Unmatched junction bases numbered 9, after V lost 6 bases and J lost 2 bases. This CDR3 has 16 amino acids.

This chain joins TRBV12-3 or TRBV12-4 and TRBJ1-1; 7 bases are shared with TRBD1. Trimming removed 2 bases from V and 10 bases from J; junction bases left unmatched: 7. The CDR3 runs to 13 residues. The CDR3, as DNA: TGTGCCAGCAGTTTAAATGACAGGGCGGTAGCTTTCTTT. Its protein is CASSLNDRAVAFF.

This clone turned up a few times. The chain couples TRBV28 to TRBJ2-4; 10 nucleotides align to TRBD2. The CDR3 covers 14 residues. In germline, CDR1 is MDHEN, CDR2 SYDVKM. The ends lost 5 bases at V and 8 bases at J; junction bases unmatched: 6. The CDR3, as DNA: TGTGCCAGCAGTCCAGCGGGAGGGGAGGACATTCAGTACTTC. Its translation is CASSPAGGEDIQYF.